This T cell receptor (beta chain) was observed in a study of blood T cells in healthy people across ages. Study as a whole: In model experiments, template switching was able to capture about one barcoded beta molecule for every two T cells that were present. Points from the study as a whole: Diversity of TCR beta per million T cells declined in a roughly linear way with age.

Notes on this clonotype: The target antigen is unknown.

A second PCR of roughly 7 to 11 cycles used a sample-barcoded 5' primer and a J-beta primer mix. All cDNA molecules were each tagged by a template-switch adaptor with 12 random nucleotides. TCRdb passed the 5' RACE reads through MiXCR, listing each CDR3 protein once. Found here are 1.5 million to 2 million distinct CDR3 sequences, around half of them singletons; the top ten hold around 2.1%. Those donating, healthy Caucasian individuals from Russia, were aged roughly 6 to 100. Germline-derived CDR1 and CDR2 are SQVTM and ANQGSEA. V was trimmed by 6 bases and J by 3 bases, leaving 14 bases between them. The CDR3 consists of 13 residues.

The chain recombines TRBV29-1 with TRBJ2-5, with D perhaps TRBD1 or TRBD2 (5 bases each). The receptor comes from a woman aged 40 to 50 in good health. The sequencing input was blood. CDR3 sequence (DNA): TGCAGCGTGGAACCGGGACGCGAAGAGACCCAGTACTTC. Translation: CSVEPGREETQYF.